What follows are 14 T cell receptor beta chains derived from one specimen sequenced in a study of T cell responses to AZD1222 COVID-19 vaccine. The data were produced by immunoSEQ multiplex PCR, yet TCRdb's version contains in-frame clones alone and is incomplete. The table records about 97,000 clones, 70% to 90% of them present only once. Source: peripheral blood, taken on day 0 of AZD1222 vaccination. These receptors all stem from an adult in good health.

The chain links TRBV29-1 to TRBJ2-4; D assignment may be TRBD1 or TRBD2 (5 bases each). Germline CDR1 and CDR2: SQVTM and ANQGSEA. The CDR3 runs to 16 residues. Trimming took off 2 bases at V and 9 bases at J, with 23 bases between the two ends. CDR3 coding DNA: TGCAGCGTTGAATACGAATCGGGACGACCCCGTCGCATTCAGTACTTC. This gives the protein CSVEYESGRPRRIQYF.

The chain combines TRBV6-4 with TRBJ2-5, with TRBD2 identical over 11 bases. With 3 bases clipped from V and 2 bases from J, the junction kept 2 bases outside the gene matches. The germline V gene encodes CDR1 MRHNA and CDR2 SNTAGT. The CDR3 totals 15 residues. The CDR3 sequence is CASSDVAGGQETQYF. The CDR3 coding sequence is TGTGCCAGCAGTGATGTAGCGGGGGGGCAAGAGACCCAGTACTTC.

The table lists this clone with a count of one. This sequence joins TRBV11-2 and TRBJ1-2, with 7 positions matching TRBD1. The V and J ends lost 0 bases and 5 bases, in that order; junction bases with no gene match: 9. This CDR3 spans 16 amino acids. In germline, CDR1 is SGHAT, CDR2 FQNNGV. CDR3 DNA: TGTGCCAGCAGCTTAGAACCGACAGGGCCGAGGTATGGCTACACCTTC. Encoded protein: CASSLEPTGPRYGYTF.

The rearrangement joins TRBV3-1 (or the pseudogene TRBV3-2) to TRBJ1-1; possibly TRBD1 for D (5 bases). V dropped 4 bases and J dropped 2 bases, with 14 bases sitting between them. Looked up from germline, CDR1 is LGHDT and CDR2 is YNNKEL (reference sequence). The CDR3 spans 15 residues. The CDR3 loop reads CASSRLFTGNTEAFF. CDR3 bases: TGTGCCAGCAGCCGCCTTTTTACAGGTAACACTGAAGCTTTCTTT.

The rearrangement links TRBV19 to TRBJ1-6; 9 bases line up with TRBD1. The CDR3 totals 14 residues. V lost 7 bases, J lost 10 bases, and 8 bases stayed unmatched. CDR1 LNHDA and CDR2 SQIVND come from the germline V gene (reference sequence). The CDR3 here is CASNLVQGASPLHF. CDR3 sequence (DNA): TGTGCCAGTAATTTGGTACAGGGGGCGTCACCCCTCCACTTT.

A single count supports this clone. The genes are TRBV5-4 and TRBJ1-2; TRBD1 is a possible D gene (5 bases). Trimming removed 0 bases from V and 7 bases from J, with 13 bases in between. Per germline, CDR1 SGHNT and CDR2 YYREEE (reference sequence). The CDR3 is 14 amino acids. CDR3 residues: CASSLGLTDSGYTF. CDR3 nucleotides: TGTGCCAGCAGCTTGGGCCTGACAGATAGTGGCTACACCTTC.

This chain joins TRBV7-9 and TRBJ2-3; D perhaps matches TRBD1 (5 bases). Germline V gives CDR1 SEHNR, CDR2 FQNEAQ (reference sequence). The CDR3 loop spans 15 amino acids. V was trimmed by 5 bases and J by 2 bases, leaving 14 bases between them. In DNA form, the CDR3 reads TGTGCCAGCAGCCTAGAAGGACACTACACAGATACGCAGTATTTT. Its protein is CASSLEGHYTDTQYF.

The chain links TRBV18 to TRBJ1-4, with D uncertain. The V end lost 6 bases, the J end lost 0 bases, and 8 bases lay between the germline ends. The germline CDR1 and CDR2 sequences are KGHSH and LQKENI. The CDR3 totals 14 residues. CDR3 loop: CASSPSATNEKLFF. The CDR3 DNA reads TGTGCCAGCTCCCCCAGCGCAACTAATGAAAAACTGTTTTTT.

This clone has only one observation. The genes are TRBV7-2 and TRBJ1-6, with unresolved D. This CDR3 spans 13 amino acids. Germline V lookup: CDR1 SGHTA, CDR2 FQGNSA. Trimming shortened V by 1 base and J by 9 bases, and 7 bases separated the two germline ends. Written as DNA, the CDR3 is TGTGCCAGCAGCTTAGATCCACGTTCACCCCTCCACTTT. This gives the protein CASSLDPRSPLHF.

The V gene is TRBV5-8, the J gene TRBJ1-6; perhaps TRBD1 as D (5 bases). Trimming removed 0 bases at V and 9 bases at J, with 16 bases between. From germline, CDR1 is SGHTS and CDR2 YDEGEE. The CDR3 length is 16 residues. CDR3 loop: CASSLAQGEAGSPLHF. The CDR3 DNA reads TGTGCCAGCAGCTTGGCGCAGGGCGAAGCGGGTTCACCCCTCCACTTT.

V gene TRBV27 combines with J gene TRBJ2-6, with a weak D call TRBD1 (5 bases). This CDR3 spans 13 amino acids. V was trimmed by 6 bases and J by 4 bases, leaving 7 bases between them. Germline assignment: CDR1 MNHEY and CDR2 SMNVEV (reference sequence). The CDR3 DNA sequence: TGTGCCAGCAGAAGACAGGGGGCCAACGTCCTGACTTTC. As protein: CASRRQGANVLTF.

The rearrangement joins TRBV7-2 to TRBJ1-2, with D tentatively TRBD1 (5 bases). Germline V CDR1 and CDR2: SGHTA, FQGNSA. The CDR3 is made up of 14 amino acids. Trimming shortened V by 4 bases and J by 6 bases, and 15 bases separated the two germline ends. The CDR3 loop reads CASSWDGLRDGYTF. DNA for the CDR3: TGTGCCAGCAGCTGGGACGGCCTTAGGGATGGCTACACCTTC.

V is TRBV19 and J is TRBJ2-2; possible D gene TRBD2, 5 bases. The V gene lost 5 bases and the J gene lost 6 bases, with 13 bases spanning the gap. This CDR3 region has 14 residues. Germline-derived CDR1 and CDR2 are LNHDA and SQIVND (reference sequence). CDR3 sequence reads: CASSQLVGAGELFF. The CDR3, as DNA: TGTGCCAGTAGTCAACTAGTCGGGGCCGGGGAGCTGTTTTTT.

J is TRBJ1-2 and V is TRBV6-2 or TRBV6-3, with TRBD1 matching 9 bases. The V gene's germline CDR1 is MNHEY and CDR2 SVGEGT. J lost 5 bases, V lost 5 bases, and 3 bases had no gene match. The CDR3 runs 13 residues. For the CDR3, the DNA is TGTGCCAGCAGTCACGGACAGGGGTATGGCTACACCTTC. Protein sequence: CASSHGQGYGYTF.